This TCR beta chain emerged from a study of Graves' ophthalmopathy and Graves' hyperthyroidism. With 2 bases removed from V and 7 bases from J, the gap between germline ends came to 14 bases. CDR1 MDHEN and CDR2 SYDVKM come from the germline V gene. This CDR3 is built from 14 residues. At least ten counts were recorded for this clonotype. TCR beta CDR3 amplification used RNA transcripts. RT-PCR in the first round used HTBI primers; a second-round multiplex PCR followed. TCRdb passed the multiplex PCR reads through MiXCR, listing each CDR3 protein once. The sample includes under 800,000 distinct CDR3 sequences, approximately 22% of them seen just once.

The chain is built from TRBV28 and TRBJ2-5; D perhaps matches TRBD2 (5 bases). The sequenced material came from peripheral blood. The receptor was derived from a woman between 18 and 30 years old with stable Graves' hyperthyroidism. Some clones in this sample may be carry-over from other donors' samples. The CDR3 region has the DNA TGTGCCAGCAGTTTAGGCCGAGTAGGAGGGACCCAGTACTTC. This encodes CASSLGRVGGTQYF.